This T cell receptor beta chain was obtained from a study of response to subunit inactivated influenza vaccine. Study-level results: There was a suggestion from the authors that each seasonal influenza vaccination recruits few new T cells.

TCRdb re-analysed the RT-PCR reads in MiXCR, keeping a single row per CDR3 protein. The table includes approximately 730,000 distinct CDR3 sequences, about 15% detected once. The CDR3 is made up of 14 amino acids. Trimming removed 1 base from V and 3 bases from J, with 10 bases in between. The germline V gene encodes CDR1 SGHAT and CDR2 FQNNGV. This clonotype was counted only a few times. Its cognate antigen is unknown. This sample comprised PBMCs from blood, obtained around 14 days before vaccination. The rearrangement joins TRBV11-2 to TRBJ2-7; possibly TRBD1 for D (6 bases). The sequence came from a man between 50 and 59 years old who received an inactivated influenza vaccine. The CDR3 DNA follows: TGTGCCAGCAGCTTAGGGACAGTCGGCTACGAGCAGTACTTC. As protein: CASSLGTVGYEQYF.